This passage covers 5 T cell receptor beta chains from one sample sequenced in a study of response to subunit inactivated influenza vaccine. TCRdb used MiXCR to reprocess the RT-PCR reads, holding one entry per CDR3 protein. Among around 160,000 distinct CDR3 sequences listed, roughly 10% were seen once. Material: non-naive T cells sorted from PBMCs, obtained roughly 45 days after vaccination. These TCRs come from a man aged 45-65 years who received an inactivated influenza vaccine.

There are many counts of this clonotype. The chain couples TRBV12-3 or TRBV12-4 to TRBJ1-3; 7 nucleotides agree with TRBD1. CDR3 length: 15 residues. With 7 bases clipped from V and 0 bases from J, the junction kept 6 bases outside the gene matches. The CDR3 region has the DNA TGTGCCAGCAAGCGGGACAGCTACTCTGGAAACACCATATATTTT. Translation: CASKRDSYSGNTIYF.

This clonotype was recorded a few times. J is TRBJ2-7 and V is TRBV7-2; a possible D gene is TRBD2 (5 bases). Germline CDR1 is SGHTA and CDR2 is FQGNSA. V shed 5 bases and J shed 2 bases, with 16 bases lying between them. The CDR3 consists of 15 residues. In DNA, the CDR3 is TGTGCCAGCAGCCCACGACTCCTCGGGACCTACGAGCAGTACTTC. Translating it yields CASSPRLLGTYEQYF.

This clonotype was recorded a few times. The chain couples TRBV27 to TRBJ2-1; D possibly corresponds to TRBD1 (6 bases). Per the germline V gene, CDR1 is MNHEY and CDR2 is SMNVEV (reference sequence). Trimming pared 4 bases from V and 3 bases from J, leaving 13 bases between. The CDR3 consists of 15 residues. The CDR3 is CASSSADRFYNEQFF. The DNA for the CDR3 is TGTGCCAGCAGTTCTGCGGACAGATTCTACAATGAGCAGTTCTTC.

The rearrangement uses TRBV9 and TRBJ1-1, with 7 nucleotides matching TRBD1. CDR1 SGDLS and CDR2 YYNGEE come from the germline V gene. The CDR3 is made up of 15 amino acids. The junction had 12 bases not matched to a gene; V was cut back by 3 bases and J by 7 bases. CDR3 nucleotide sequence: TGTGCCAGCAGCGCGCGACCTGGGACAGCCGATGAAGCTTTCTTT. It specifies CASSARPGTADEAFF.

In its sample, this clonotype was seen a few times. The CDR3 sequence is CSATGSYGYTF. CDR3 coding DNA: TGCAGTGCTACAGGAAGCTATGGCTACACCTTC. The V and J genes are TRBV20-1 and TRBJ1-2; D not resolved. From germline, CDR1 is DFQATT and CDR2 SNEGSKA (reference sequence). The CDR3 is 11 residues long. Trimming pared 4 bases from V and 4 bases from J, leaving 7 bases between.